These 20 T cell receptor beta chains originate from one sample sequenced in a study of T-cell reconstitution after alpha-beta-depleted transplantation in children (dated by TCRdb to 2015 to 2016). In light of the paper, this sample's treatment or condition label describes: allogeneic hematopoietic cell transplantation with graft depleted of TCRalphabeta T cells and CD19 B cells. The library was generated by PCR. The reads were generated on an Illumina HiSeq 2500. To normalize quantification of the TCRbeta repertoire, the TCR libraries were built with molecular barcoding that relied on unique molecular identifiers. Using fastp trimming at Q25 and MiXCR clonotype assembly, TCRdb reanalyzed the public sequencing data and kept in-frame beta chains. Merged by CDR3 protein, the rows form single entries marked with the most common genes and DNA. The table for this sample lists around 600,000 distinct CDR3 sequences; 23% of them were counted only once. 13% to 15% of the sample is held by the ten biggest clonotypes.

This material consisted of PBMCs, mostly from graft donor cells, taken 360 days after TCRalphabeta/CD19-depleted stem cell transplant. Receptors originate from a boy less than two years old who had a stem cell transplant for acute myeloid leukemia, so the T cells may come from the graft donor.

In this sample, this clonotype turned up many times. J is TRBJ1-1 and V is TRBV15; no firm D call. V was cut by 0 bases and J by 2 bases, with 10 bases left in between. CDR3 length: 15 residues. Per germline, CDR1 LNHNV and CDR2 YYDKDF (reference sequence). This CDR3 is CATSREGQPNTEAFF. The CDR3 DNA is TGTGCCACCAGCAGAGAAGGGCAGCCAAACACTGAAGCTTTCTTT.

This clonotype was counted ten times or more. This chain uses TRBV4-1 with TRBJ1-5; D may be TRBD1 (6 bases). CDR1 and CDR2 (germline): MGHRA, YSYEKL. The CDR3 is made up of 14 amino acids. With 5 bases removed from V and 0 bases from J, the gap between germline ends came to 8 bases. CDR3 sequence reads: CASSWTVSNQPQHF. In DNA, the CDR3 is TGCGCCAGCAGCTGGACAGTTAGCAATCAGCCCCAGCATTTT.

This clonotype was counted only a few times. The chain couples TRBV9 to TRBJ2-1; 10 nucleotides align to TRBD2. The CDR3 consists of 17 residues. J gave up 4 bases and V 4 bases, and 11 bases lay outside the gene matches. Germline V CDR1 and CDR2: SGDLS, YYNGEE. Written as DNA, the CDR3 is TGTGCCAGCAGCCTCTCAGGGGGACTAGCGTTTTACAATGAGCAGTTCTTC. Its translation is CASSLSGGLAFYNEQFF. Supplemented by reference TRBV9 and TRBJ2-1, the full variable domain reads DSGVTQTPKHLITATGQRVTLRCSPRSGDLSVYWYQQSLDQGLQFLIQYYNGEERAKGNILERFSAQQFPDLHSELNLSSLELGDSALYFCASSLSGGLAFYNEQFFGPGTRLTVL.

The table lists this clonotype with a few counts. The rearrangement links TRBV7-2 to TRBJ2-3; 11 nucleotides line up with TRBD1. From germline, CDR1 is SGHTA and CDR2 FQGNSA. CDR3 length equals 17 residues. Trimming removed 5 bases from V and 4 bases from J; junction bases left unmatched: 11. The CDR3 sequence: CASSHPRDRGISDTQYF. The DNA of the CDR3 is TGTGCCAGCAGCCATCCGCGGGACAGGGGGATTTCAGATACGCAGTATTTT.

The chain joins TRBV18 to TRBJ1-1, with D possibly matching TRBD1 (5 bases). Germline V gene lookup returns CDR1 KGHSH and CDR2 LQKENI. The ends were cut back, 4 bases at V and 1 base at J, with 10 bases in the middle. The CDR3 consists of 14 residues. CDR3 loop: CASSLGRQNTEAFF. Here the CDR3 DNA reads TGTGCCAGCTCACTGGGACGGCAGAACACTGAAGCTTTCTTT.

This clonotype has ten or more counts. The CDR3 loop is CASSYGQGANEQFF. Written as DNA, the CDR3 is TGTGCCAGCAGTTACGGACAGGGGGCAAATGAGCAGTTCTTC. The chain recombines TRBV12-3 or TRBV12-4 with TRBJ2-1; 11 nucleotides line up with TRBD1. The J segment lost 7 bases and the V segment lost 4 bases, leaving 3 bases of the junction unmatched. The CDR3 is 14 amino acids.

The chain carries TRBV27 and TRBJ2-7; D is possibly TRBD2 (6 bases). CDR1 is MNHEY, CDR2 SMNVEV, per germline (reference sequence). This CDR3 is built from 13 residues. Between the trimmed V and J ends, which lost 3 bases and 3 bases, there was a span of 9 bases. The CDR3 region is CASSLRRGYEQYV. As DNA, the CDR3 is TGTGCCAGCAGTTTGAGGAGGGGCTACGAGCAGTACGTC.

There are a few counts of this clonotype. The chain is built from TRBV20-1 and TRBJ2-3, with D uncertain. Germline values: CDR1 DFQATT, CDR2 SNEGSKA (reference sequence). This CDR3 is 11 amino acids long. Trimming took 3 bases from V and 9 from J, leaving 10 bases between them. CDR3 amino acids: CSASIGQTQYF. CDR3 bases: TGCAGTGCTAGTATAGGGCAGACGCAGTATTTT.

This clonotype was counted only a few times. The chain recombines TRBV12-3 or TRBV12-4 with TRBJ1-1; D gene uncertain. Trimming stripped 7 bases from V and 1 base from J, with 10 bases between. The CDR3 loop spans 13 amino acids. In nucleotides, the CDR3 is TGTGCCAGCATGGCGGTGAGGAACACTGAAGCTTTCTTT. Residues: CASMAVRNTEAFF.

This clonotype has just a few counts. This chain connects TRBV4-3 to TRBJ2-5; 10 nucleotides agree with TRBD1. CDR3 length equals 15 residues. V was clipped by 3 bases and J by 5 bases; unmatched bases: 6. Germline V gene lookup returns CDR1 LGHNA and CDR2 YSLEER. The CDR3 reads CASSQGTGERETQYF. The CDR3 coding sequence is TGCGCCAGCAGCCAGGGGACAGGGGAACGGGAGACCCAGTACTTC.

This clonotype was seen a handful of times. This chain uses TRBV5-6 with TRBJ1-1; D is unclear. In germline, CDR1 is SGHDT, CDR2 YYEEEE. The CDR3 totals 17 residues. V shed 5 bases and J shed 0 bases, with 20 bases lying between them. The CDR3 sequence is CASSFFSAGFMNTEAFF. CDR3 sequence (DNA): TGTGCCAGCAGTTTCTTCAGTGCAGGATTCATGAACACTGAAGCTTTCTTT. Supplemented by reference TRBV5-6 and TRBJ1-1, the full variable domain reads DAGVTQSPTHLIKTRGQQVTLRCSPKSGHDTVSWYQQALGQGPQFIFQYYEEEERQRGNFPDRFSGHQFPNYSSELNVNALLLGDSALYLCASSFFSAGFMNTEAFFGQGTRLTVV.

A single count supports this clonotype. A much larger clonotype is one base distant, so this may be a read error. V usage is TRBV20-1 and J usage is TRBJ2-6; D is ambiguous. Germline-derived CDR1 and CDR2 are DFQATT and SNEGSKA (reference sequence). The CDR3 is 16 residues long. The CDR3 bases are TGCTGTGCTGCCAACCCCAAGGAATCTGGGGCCAACGTCCTGACTTTC. Its protein is CCAANPKESGANVLTF.

This clonotype was counted a single time. V and J are TRBV11-2 and TRBJ2-1; 8 nucleotides align to TRBD2. Germline V gene sequence: CDR1 SGHAT, CDR2 FQNNGV. This CDR3 comprises 19 residues. After removal of 4 bases from V and 7 bases from J, the junction contained 21 bases not matched to a gene. The CDR3 DNA is TGTGCCAGCAGCTCGTGGGGGGCGGGGGGTCCTTCGATGGGGAATGAGCAGTTCTTC. Amino acids: CASSSWGAGGPSMGNEQFF.

A few counts support this clonotype. This chain connects TRBV27 to TRBJ2-3; D gene uncertain. V lost 3 bases to trimming and J lost 1 base, with 8 bases between them. The germline CDR1 and CDR2 sequences are MNHEY and SMNVEV (reference sequence). This CDR3 contains 14 residues. CDR3: CASSFWGRTDTQYF. CDR3 DNA: TGTGCCAGCAGTTTTTGGGGTCGCACAGATACGCAGTATTTT.

This clonotype occurred a few times. V usage is TRBV9 and J usage is TRBJ2-3; no clear D. The germline V and J ends were trimmed by 0 bases and 4 bases, with 9 bases remaining between them. Germline V gene data show CDR1 as SGDLS and CDR2 as YYNGEE. This CDR3 contains 14 residues. The DNA for the CDR3 is TGTGCCAGCAGCGTAGGATTTCCCGCAGATACGCAGTATTTT. Encoded protein: CASSVGFPADTQYF.

This chain uses TRBV24-1 with TRBJ2-1, with 13 bases identical to TRBD2. CDR3 length equals 17 residues. Germline loops: CDR1 KGHDR, CDR2 SFDVKD. V dropped 4 bases and J dropped 2; count of bases not matched to a gene: 4. Here the CDR3 DNA reads TGTGCCACCAGTGACGGACTAGCGGGGGCCACCTACAATGAGCAGTTCTTC. Residues: CATSDGLAGATYNEQFF.

In its sample, this clonotype was seen many times. The germline gene is not matched at one end of the junction; a read error may be the cause. The chain employs TRBV2 and TRBJ2-1; TRBD2 agrees at 12 bases. The CDR3 extends over 13 amino acids. CDR1 and CDR2 from the germline V gene are SNHLY and FYNNEI. CDR3: CASPLLAGGLGLF. DNA of the CDR3: TGTGCCAGCCCTCTTCTAGCGGGGGGGCTCGGGCTCTTC. Drawing the rest from reference TRBV2 and TRBJ2-1, the complete variable domain is EPEVTQTPSHQVTQMGQEVILRCVPISNHLYFYWYRQILGQKVEFLVSFYNNEISEKSEIFDDQFSVERPDGSNFTLKIRSTKLEDSAMYFCASPLLAGGLGLFGPGTRLTVL.

This clonotype appeared a few times. The rearrangement links TRBV20-1 to TRBJ1-1; D is undetermined. The germline V and J ends were trimmed by 1 base and 1 base, with 10 bases remaining between them. The CDR3 contains 14 residues. Germline CDR1 is DFQATT and CDR2 is SNEGSKA (reference sequence). The CDR3 protein is CSARVGAGNTEAFF. The CDR3 DNA reads TGCAGTGCTAGAGTCGGAGCGGGGAACACTGAAGCTTTCTTT.

This clonotype has at least ten counts. The gene calls are TRBV6-2 or TRBV6-3 and TRBJ2-7; D not resolved. V was clipped by 4 bases and J by 5 bases, with 18 bases between them. This CDR3 spans 15 amino acids. Germline V gene sequence: CDR1 MNHEY, CDR2 SVGEGT. CDR3 in amino acids: CASSFTGVASHEQYV. CDR3 coding DNA: TGTGCCAGCAGTTTCACTGGTGTCGCCTCGCACGAGCAGTACGTC.

In its sample, this clonotype was seen many times. The CDR3 sequence is CSVEDPRRTDTQYF. For the CDR3, the DNA is TGCAGCGTTGAAGACCCGAGGAGGACAGATACGCAGTATTTT. J is TRBJ2-3 and V is TRBV29-1; TRBD2 might be the D (5 bases). V lost 0 bases and J 3 bases, leaving 10 bases between the germline ends. The germline V gene has CDR1 SQVTM and CDR2 ANQGSEA. The CDR3 sequence is 14 residues long.